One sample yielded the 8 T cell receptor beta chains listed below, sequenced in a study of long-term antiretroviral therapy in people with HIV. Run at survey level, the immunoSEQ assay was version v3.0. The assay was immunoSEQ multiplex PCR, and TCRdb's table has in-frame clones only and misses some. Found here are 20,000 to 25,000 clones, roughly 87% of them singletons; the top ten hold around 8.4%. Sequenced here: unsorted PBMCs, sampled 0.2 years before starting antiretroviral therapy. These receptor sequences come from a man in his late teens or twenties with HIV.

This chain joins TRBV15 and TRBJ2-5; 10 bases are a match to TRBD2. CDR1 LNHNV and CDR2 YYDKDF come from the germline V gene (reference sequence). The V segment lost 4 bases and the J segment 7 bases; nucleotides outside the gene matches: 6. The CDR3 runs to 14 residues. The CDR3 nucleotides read TGTGCCACCAGCATAAGCTTAGCGGGGGGGACCCAGTACTTC. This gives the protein CATSISLAGGTQYF.

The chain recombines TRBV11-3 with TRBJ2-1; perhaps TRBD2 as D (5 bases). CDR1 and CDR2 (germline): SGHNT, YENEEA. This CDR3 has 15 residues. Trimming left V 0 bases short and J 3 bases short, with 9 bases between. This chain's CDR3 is CASSLEDGGYNEQFF. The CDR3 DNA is TGTGCCAGCAGCTTAGAAGACGGAGGCTACAATGAGCAGTTCTTC.

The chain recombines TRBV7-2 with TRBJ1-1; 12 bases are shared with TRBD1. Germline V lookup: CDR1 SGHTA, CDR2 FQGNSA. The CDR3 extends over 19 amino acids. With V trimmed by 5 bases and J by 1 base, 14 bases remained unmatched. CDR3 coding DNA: TGTGCCAGCAGCCACCTGGGGGGGACAGGGGGCTTCGCGAACACTGAAGCTTTCTTT. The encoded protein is CASSHLGGTGGFANTEAFF.

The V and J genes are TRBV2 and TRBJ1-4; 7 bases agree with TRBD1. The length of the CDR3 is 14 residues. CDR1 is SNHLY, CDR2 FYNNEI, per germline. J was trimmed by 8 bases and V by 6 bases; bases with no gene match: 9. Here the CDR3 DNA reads TGTGCCAGCAGCTCGAAGGGGGCCTGGGAAAAACTGTTTTTT. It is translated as CASSSKGAWEKLFF. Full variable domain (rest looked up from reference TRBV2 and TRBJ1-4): EPEVTQTPSHQVTQMGQEVILRCVPISNHLYFYWYRQILGQKVEFLVSFYNNEISEKSEIFDDQFSVERPDGSNFTLKIRSTKLEDSAMYFCASSSKGAWEKLFFGSGTQLSVL.

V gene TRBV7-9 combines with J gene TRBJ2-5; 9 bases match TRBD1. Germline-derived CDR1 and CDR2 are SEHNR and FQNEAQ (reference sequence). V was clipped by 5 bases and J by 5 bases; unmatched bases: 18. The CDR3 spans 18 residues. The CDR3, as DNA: TGTGCCAGCAGCCCCGGGGTCGGACAGGGGTTGGGACGGGAGACCCAGTACTTC. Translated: CASSPGVGQGLGRETQYF.

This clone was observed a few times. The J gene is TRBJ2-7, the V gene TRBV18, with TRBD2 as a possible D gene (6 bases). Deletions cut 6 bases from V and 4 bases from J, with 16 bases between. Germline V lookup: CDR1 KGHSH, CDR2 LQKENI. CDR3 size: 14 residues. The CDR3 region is CASSSGGHGYEQYF. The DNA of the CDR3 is TGTGCCAGCTCTTCTGGAGGGCATGGGTACGAGCAGTACTTC.

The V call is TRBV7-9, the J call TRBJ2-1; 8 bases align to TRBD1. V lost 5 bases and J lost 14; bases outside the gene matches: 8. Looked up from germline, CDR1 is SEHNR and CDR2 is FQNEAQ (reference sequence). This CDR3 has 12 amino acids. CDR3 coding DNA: TGTGCCAGCAGCATCGGACAGGGCCCCAAGTTCTTC. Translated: CASSIGQGPKFF.

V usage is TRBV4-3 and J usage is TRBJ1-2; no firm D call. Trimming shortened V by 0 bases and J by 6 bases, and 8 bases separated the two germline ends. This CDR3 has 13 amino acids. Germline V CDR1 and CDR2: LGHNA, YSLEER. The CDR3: CASSQDRQDGYTF. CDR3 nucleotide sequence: TGCGCCAGCAGCCAAGATAGGCAGGATGGCTACACCTTC.